A single sample is the source of the 28 T cell receptor beta chains below, sequenced in a study of blood T cell repertoires in COVID-19. This table comes from immunoSEQ multiplex PCR, and its TCRdb copy is limited to in-frame clones, with some not included. The table includes nearly 350,000 clones, around four fifths detected once. Specimen: peripheral blood. These TCRs come from a man aged 30-40 years with active or convalescent COVID-19.

The chain joins TRBV2 to TRBJ2-1, with TRBD2 matching 10 bases. The V gene's germline CDR1 is SNHLY and CDR2 FYNNEI. V shed 6 bases and J 6 bases; nucleotides not matched to a gene: 5. CDR3 length: 14 amino acids. The CDR3 here is CASRRGTSVNEQFF. CDR3 DNA: TGTGCCAGCAGGCGCGGGACTAGCGTCAATGAGCAGTTCTTC.

The chain links TRBV5-1 to TRBJ2-6, with D possibly being TRBD2 (5 bases). V lost 3 bases and J lost 0, with 13 bases in between. The CDR3 covers 17 residues. Germline values: CDR1 SGHRS, CDR2 YFSETQ. The CDR3 nucleotides read TGCGCCAGCAGCTCGGCGGGCTCCCTCTCTGGGGCCAACGTCCTGACTTTC. It is translated as CASSSAGSLSGANVLTF.

The chain combines TRBV30 with TRBJ1-2; the D gene is possibly TRBD1 (5 bases). The V end lost 2 bases, the J end lost 2 bases, and 9 bases lay between the germline ends. The V gene's germline CDR1 is GTSNPN and CDR2 SVGIG (reference sequence). The CDR3 is 13 residues long. This CDR3 is CAWSKGKNYGYTF. The CDR3 region has the DNA TGTGCCTGGAGTAAGGGGAAGAACTATGGCTACACCTTC.

This chain connects TRBV30 to TRBJ2-7, with D maybe TRBD2 (5 bases). Germline CDR1 GTSNPN, CDR2 SVGIG (reference sequence). This CDR3 contains 14 residues. Trimming took 4 bases from V and 2 from J, leaving 15 bases between them. The DNA of the CDR3 is TGTGCCTGGAACTCGGGGAGTGGGACCTACGAGCAGTACTTC. This translates into CAWNSGSGTYEQYF.

V gene TRBV19 combines with J gene TRBJ2-1; 11 bases agree with TRBD1. With 5 bases clipped from V and 8 bases from J, the junction kept 5 bases outside the gene matches. The CDR3 loop spans 14 amino acids. The germline CDR1 and CDR2 sequences are LNHDA and SQIVND (reference sequence). CDR3 amino acids: CASSPRTGGDEQFF. CDR3 DNA: TGTGCCAGTAGTCCAAGGACAGGGGGCGATGAGCAGTTCTTC.

V and J are TRBV19 and TRBJ1-5; TRBD1 is a possible D gene (5 bases). This CDR3 is built from 16 residues. Trimming removed 9 bases at V and 3 bases at J, with 21 bases between. Germline CDR1 and CDR2: LNHDA and SQIVND (reference sequence). This CDR3 reads CARIGRGPANNQPQHF. The CDR3 nucleotides read TGTGCCAGAATAGGGAGGGGACCGGCGAACAATCAGCCCCAGCATTTT. Variable domain in full (rest from reference TRBV19 and TRBJ1-5): DGGITQSPKYLFRKEGQNVTLSCEQNLNHDAMYWYRQDPGQGLRLIYYSQIVNDFQKGDIAEGYSVSREKKESFPLTVTSAQKNPTAFYLCARIGRGPANNQPQHFGDGTRLSIL.

V gene TRBV4-1 combines with J gene TRBJ1-5; perhaps TRBD1 as D (5 bases). The CDR3 totals 16 residues. CDR1 and CDR2 from the germline V gene are MGHRA and YSYEKL. V was trimmed by 3 bases and J by 5 bases, leaving 17 bases between them. The CDR3 protein is CASSHLGRGRDQPQHF. In DNA form, the CDR3 reads TGCGCCAGCAGCCACCTGGGGCGGGGCAGAGATCAGCCCCAGCATTTT.

This chain uses TRBV18 with TRBJ1-6; D is unclear. This CDR3 contains 15 residues. V lost 2 bases, J lost 5 bases, and 10 bases lay in between. The germline V gene encodes CDR1 KGHSH and CDR2 LQKENI. The CDR3 protein is CASSPAGNNNSPLHF. The CDR3 DNA follows: TGTGCCAGCTCACCAGCCGGGAACAATAATTCACCCCTCCACTTT.

The rearrangement joins TRBV9 to TRBJ2-1; perhaps TRBD2 as D (5 bases). Trimming removed 6 bases from V and 4 bases from J, with 17 bases in between. The CDR3 loop spans 15 amino acids. Germline V CDR1 and CDR2: SGDLS, YYNGEE. This CDR3 is CASNPTGEDYNEQFF. CDR3 sequence (DNA): TGTGCCAGCAACCCCACCGGGGAAGATTACAATGAGCAGTTCTTC.

The CDR3 spells CASSPRIAGYEQYF. The CDR3 coding sequence is TGTGCCAGCAGTCCCCGAATTGCAGGATACGAGCAGTACTTC. This chain connects TRBV27 to TRBJ2-7; D remains unclear. Per the germline V gene, CDR1 is MNHEY and CDR2 is SMNVEV (reference sequence). Deletions cut 5 bases from V and 4 bases from J, with 15 bases between. The CDR3 consists of 14 residues.

The rearrangement links TRBV11-2 to TRBJ1-1; D call uncertain. CDR3 length equals 14 residues. Germline V gene sequence: CDR1 SGHAT, CDR2 FQNNGV. Trimming stripped 5 bases from V and 3 bases from J, with 13 bases between. In nucleotides, the CDR3 is TGTGCCAGCAGCCCAAGAGGGCGTTACACTGAAGCTTTCTTT. Protein product: CASSPRGRYTEAFF.

The rearrangement joins TRBV5-4 to TRBJ2-3, with D possibly TRBD2 on 5 matching bases. Germline loops: CDR1 SGHNT, CDR2 YYREEE (reference sequence). V dropped 0 bases and J dropped 4 bases, with 15 bases sitting between them. The CDR3 consists of 16 residues. CDR3 DNA sequence: TGTGCCAGCAGCTTGGACCTAGCAGCTACCTCAGATACGCAGTATTTT. Translation: CASSLDLAATSDTQYF.

The V call is TRBV4-3, the J call TRBJ2-7; 8 positions agree with TRBD2. Germline V gene data show CDR1 as LGHNA and CDR2 as YSLEER. Trimming at V came to 5 bases and at J to 3 bases, leaving 9 bases not matched to a gene. The CDR3 length is 15 residues. DNA of the CDR3: TGCGCCAGCAGCACTCTAGCGGGCCAAAACTACGAGCAGTACTTC. The encoded protein is CASSTLAGQNYEQYF.

The V and J genes are TRBV4-2 and TRBJ2-1; 8 bases are a match to TRBD1. The CDR3 covers 15 residues. The trim removed 1 base at V and 8 bases at J, leaving 7 bases unmatched. Looked up from germline, CDR1 is LGHNA and CDR2 is YNFKEQ. The CDR3 DNA reads TGTGCCAGCAGCCAAGCTAAGGACAGGGCGTATGAGCAGTTCTTC. Protein sequence: CASSQAKDRAYEQFF.

The V and J genes are TRBV29-1 and TRBJ1-1; 7 nucleotides agree with TRBD1. Per germline, CDR1 SQVTM and CDR2 ANQGSEA. The CDR3 is 14 amino acids. J was trimmed by 4 bases and V by 7 bases; bases with no gene match: 12. The CDR3 here is CSASPGQIFTEAFF. CDR3 nucleotide sequence: TGCAGCGCTTCACCGGGACAGATTTTCACTGAAGCTTTCTTT.

This clone was observed a few times. The chain is built from TRBV15 and TRBJ1-4, with D perhaps matching TRBD1 (5 bases). V was trimmed by 7 bases and J by 2 bases, leaving 17 bases between them. From germline, CDR1 is LNHNV and CDR2 YYDKDF (reference sequence). This CDR3 is 16 amino acids long. In DNA form, the CDR3 reads TGTGCCACCAACTCTGCGACAGTTCGGACTAATGAAAAACTGTTTTTT. This gives the protein CATNSATVRTNEKLFF.

The chain carries TRBV15 and TRBJ1-5; a possible D gene is TRBD1 (5 bases). CDR3 length: 17 residues. V was cut by 0 bases and J by 6 bases, with 18 bases left in between. Germline values: CDR1 LNHNV, CDR2 YYDKDF (reference sequence). The CDR3 loop reads CATSRDPGRVLGQPQHF. DNA for the CDR3: TGTGCCACCAGCAGAGATCCGGGCAGGGTGCTTGGTCAGCCCCAGCATTTT.

The chain recombines TRBV19 with TRBJ1-5; TRBD1 matches 7 bases. After removal of 5 bases from V and 6 bases from J, the junction contained 4 bases not matched to a gene. Looked up from germline, CDR1 is LNHDA and CDR2 is SQIVND (reference sequence). The CDR3 has 13 amino acids. Written as DNA, the CDR3 is TGTGCCAGTAGTGTAGGGGGCGGTCAGCCCCAGCATTTT. It yields the protein CASSVGGGQPQHF.

The rearrangement joins TRBV4-3 to TRBJ2-7, with 9 bases that match TRBD2. Germline V lookup: CDR1 LGHNA, CDR2 YSLEER. J lost 1 base, V lost 3 bases, and 25 bases had no gene match. The CDR3 runs 22 residues. This CDR3 is CASSQDLDREVGFSGGSYEQYF. The CDR3 bases are TGCGCCAGCAGCCAGGACCTCGACAGGGAAGTGGGGTTTAGCGGGGGATCCTACGAGCAGTACTTC.

The CDR3 region has the DNA TGCAGCGTAGCGGGAAGGACAGAAGATACGCAGTATTTT. This translates into CSVAGRTEDTQYF. The V and J genes are TRBV29-1 and TRBJ2-3; possible D gene TRBD2, 7 bases. This CDR3 comprises 13 residues. Germline CDR1 is SQVTM and CDR2 is ANQGSEA. The germline V and J ends were trimmed by 6 bases and 5 bases, with 15 bases remaining between them.

The chain joins TRBV7-2 to TRBJ1-4; TRBD1 might be the D (6 bases). V was clipped by 3 bases and J by 8 bases, with 10 bases between them. Germline V gene data show CDR1 as SGHTA and CDR2 as FQGNSA. CDR3 length: 13 amino acids. The CDR3 coding sequence is TGTGCCAGCAGCTTGAACAGGGACGAAAAACTGTTTTTT. Its translation is CASSLNRDEKLFF. The variable domain in full, completed from reference TRBV7-2 and TRBJ1-4, reads GAGVSQSPSNKVTEKGKDVELRCDPISGHTALYWYRQSLGQGLEFLIYFQGNSAPDKSGLPSDRFSAERTGGSVSTLTIQRTQQEDSAVYLCASSLNRDEKLFFGSGTQLSVL.

The chain combines TRBV4-3 with TRBJ2-7; TRBD2 matches at 8 bases. The CDR3 sequence is 15 residues long. After removal of 4 bases from V and 4 bases from J, the junction contained 9 bases not matched to a gene. Germline assignment: CDR1 LGHNA and CDR2 YSLEER. The CDR3 protein is CASSLYGGAQYEQYF. In nucleotides, the CDR3 is TGCGCCAGCAGCCTATACGGGGGGGCCCAATACGAGCAGTACTTC.

This rearrangement joins TRBV24-1 to TRBJ2-2; 9 bases are shared with TRBD1. Germline CDR1 KGHDR, CDR2 SFDVKD. The length of the CDR3 is 15 residues. V was clipped by 4 bases and J by 5 bases; unmatched bases: 4. CDR3 residues: CATSEGTGSTGELFF. The CDR3 DNA is TGTGCCACCAGTGAGGGGACAGGGAGTACCGGGGAGCTGTTTTTT.

The CDR3, as DNA: TGTGCCACCAGCAGAGATAAAGGGACAGCTTATGAAAAACTGTTTTTT. Encoded protein: CATSRDKGTAYEKLFF. The V gene is TRBV15, the J gene TRBJ1-4; the match to TRBD1 covers 7 bases. The V and J ends lost 0 bases and 6 bases, in that order; junction bases with no gene match: 7. Germline CDR1 reads LNHNV; CDR2 reads YYDKDF (reference sequence). The CDR3 is 16 amino acids.

In regard to this clone: Because the CDR3 is missing its conserved closing phenylalanine or tryptophan, this is likely a read error. Because the CDR3's place on the DNA is in doubt, the DNA is left out and the CDR3 is given as listed by TCRdb. The V call is TRBV3-1 (or the pseudogene TRBV3-2), the J call TRBJ2-6; the D call in the table, TRBD2, was not verified against the DNA. The CDR3 is 11 residues long, counting both termini. The germline V gene encodes CDR1 LGHDT and CDR2 YNNKEL (reference sequence). The CDR3 is CASSPFELAGR.

This chain uses TRBV21-1 with TRBJ2-3; the tabulated D call, TRBD2, remains unverified against the DNA. TRBV21-1 is given as a pseudogene. This CDR3 has 14 residues. CDR3 sequence (DNA): TGTGCCAGCATTGGCAGCGAGATCACAGATACGCAGTATTTT. Translation gives CASIGSEITDTQYF.

V usage is TRBV4-3 and J usage is TRBJ2-7; possible D gene TRBD1, 5 bases. This CDR3 is built from 14 residues. The V gene's germline CDR1 is LGHNA and CDR2 YSLEER. V was pared by 0 bases and J by 3 bases, with 9 bases between. The DNA for the CDR3 is TGCGCCAGCAGCCAAGATGGAACAGGCTACGAGCAGTACTTC. Translating gives CASSQDGTGYEQYF.

The chain combines TRBV20-1 with TRBJ1-5; tentatively, D is TRBD1 (6 bases). Germline CDR1 and CDR2: DFQATT and SNEGSKA (reference sequence). There are 13 residues in the CDR3. Trimming shortened V by 3 bases and J by 6 bases, and 12 bases separated the two germline ends. CDR3 loop: CSASWGGSQPQHF. DNA of the CDR3: TGCAGTGCTAGTTGGGGGGGCTCTCAGCCCCAGCATTTT.